This TCR beta chain was documented in a study of T cell responses to AZD1222 COVID-19 vaccine. Across the whole study: Doses given second, at about 4 or about 12 weeks, were pooled. Findings and limits, study-wide: Among AZD1222 vaccinees, only six were seropositive at baseline. Clonal diversity was possibly underestimated; the donors were predominantly white British and more often female. Spike-wide vaccine-associated CD4 TCRs dominated at 160-218 and 743-854.

Comment on this clone: Its target is unknown.

Produced via immunoSEQ multiplex PCR; TCRdb's table is partial and in-frame only. The sample consists of 100,000 to 140,000 clones, approximately 86% of them appearing once. The germline V gene has CDR1 SGHDN and CDR2 FVKESK. The V and J ends lost 4 bases and 3 bases respectively, with 19 bases between them. This CDR3 is 16 amino acids long. This chain links TRBV14 with TRBJ2-7; possibly TRBD2 for D (6 bases). The TCR sequence derives from an adult in good health. The specimen comprised peripheral blood, sampled on day 0 of AZD1222 vaccination. The CDR3 sequence is CASSPQRRVGFYEQYF. CDR3 sequence (DNA): TGTGCCAGCAGCCCCCAGAGGAGGGTCGGGTTCTACGAGCAGTACTTC.